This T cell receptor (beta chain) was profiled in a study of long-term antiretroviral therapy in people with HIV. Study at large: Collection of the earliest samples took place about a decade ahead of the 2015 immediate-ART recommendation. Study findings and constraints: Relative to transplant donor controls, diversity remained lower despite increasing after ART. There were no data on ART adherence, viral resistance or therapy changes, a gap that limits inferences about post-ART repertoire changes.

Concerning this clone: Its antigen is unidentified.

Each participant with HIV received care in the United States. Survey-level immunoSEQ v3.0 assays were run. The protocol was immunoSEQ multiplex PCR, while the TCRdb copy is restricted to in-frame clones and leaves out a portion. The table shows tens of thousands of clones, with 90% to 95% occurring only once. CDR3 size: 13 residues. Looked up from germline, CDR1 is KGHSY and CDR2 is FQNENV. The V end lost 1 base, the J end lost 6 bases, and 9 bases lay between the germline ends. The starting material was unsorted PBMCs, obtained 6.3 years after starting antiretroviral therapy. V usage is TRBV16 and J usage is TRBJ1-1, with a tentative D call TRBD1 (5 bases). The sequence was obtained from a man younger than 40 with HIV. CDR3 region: CASSQLVGAEAFF. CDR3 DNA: TGTGCCAGCAGCCAATTAGTAGGGGCTGAAGCTTTCTTT.